The 17 T cell receptor beta chains reported below all come from one sample, sequenced in a study of OX40 agonist ivuxolimab in advanced cancers. Generated by immunoSEQ multiplex PCR, the TCRdb table keeps only in-frame clones and is missing some. This sample has about 20,000 clones, with roughly four fifths found just once. The material was CD4+ or CD8+ T cells sorted from blood, obtained in a trial of the OX40 agonist ivuxolimab. The receptors originated from an adult with an advanced solid tumor such as melanoma, head and neck, liver or kidney cancer.

This sequence joins TRBV25-1 and TRBJ2-3; 8 bases map to TRBD2. Trimming removed 7 bases from V and 2 bases from J; junction bases left unmatched: 2. Germline CDR1 is MGHDK and CDR2 is SYGVNS. This CDR3 is 13 amino acids long. The CDR3, as DNA: TGTGCCAGCACCGGGGGGGCCACAGATACGCAGTATTTT. This sequence encodes CASTGGATDTQYF. Full variable domain (rest looked up from reference TRBV25-1 and TRBJ2-3): EADIYQTPRYLVIGTGKKITLECSQTMGHDKMYWYQQDPGMELHLIHYSYGVNSTEKGDLSSESTVSRIRTEHFPLTLESARPSHTSQYLCASTGGATDTQYFGPGTRLTVL.

The V call is TRBV27, the J call TRBJ2-7; the D is unclear. The CDR3 is made up of 11 amino acids. Germline CDR1 is MNHEY and CDR2 is SMNVEV (reference sequence). With 2 bases removed from V and 5 bases from J, the gap between germline ends came to 4 bases. CDR3 protein: CASSLDNEQYF. The CDR3 nucleotides read TGTGCCAGCAGTTTAGACAACGAGCAGTACTTC.

This clone has a handful of counts. V gene TRBV11-2 combines with J gene TRBJ1-1; no clear D. V was clipped by 3 bases and J by 7 bases, with 3 bases between them. In germline, CDR1 is SGHAT, CDR2 FQNNGV. The CDR3 is 10 residues long. The CDR3 DNA reads TGTGCCAGCAGCTTGTTTGAAGCTTTCTTT. It yields the protein CASSLFEAFF.

This chain uses TRBV2 with TRBJ2-5; 12 nucleotides match TRBD2. There are 15 residues in the CDR3. Trimming took 8 bases from V and 4 from J; bases not matched to a gene: 8. Germline CDR1 SNHLY, CDR2 FYNNEI. CDR3 bases: TGTGCCAGCGTAAGGACTAGCGGGGAGGGAGAGACCCAGTACTTC. Its translation: CASVRTSGEGETQYF.

The chain carries TRBV28 and TRBJ2-2; TRBD1 might be the D (5 bases). CDR3 length: 15 residues. From germline, CDR1 is MDHEN and CDR2 SYDVKM. V was clipped by 3 bases and J by 0 bases, with 8 bases between them. The CDR3 protein is CASSLGLPNTGELFF. DNA of the CDR3: TGTGCCAGCAGTTTGGGGCTACCGAACACCGGGGAGCTGTTTTTT.

This clone appeared once. CDR3 loop: CASSRMTIQDTQYF. The CDR3, as DNA: TGTGCCAGCAGCCGAATGACAATTCAGGATACGCAGTATTTT. V usage is TRBV16 and J usage is TRBJ2-3; D is unclear. V was clipped by 4 bases and J by 6 bases, with 14 bases between them. The CDR3 has 14 residues. Germline assignment: CDR1 KGHSY and CDR2 FQNENV.

This clone appeared a few times. The gene calls are TRBV9 and TRBJ2-2, with 9 nucleotides matching TRBD1. Trimming at V came to 3 bases and at J to 8 bases, leaving 2 bases not matched to a gene. Germline V gene sequence: CDR1 SGDLS, CDR2 YYNGEE. The CDR3 contains 13 residues. The CDR3 region is CASSDRGRGELFF. CDR3 DNA sequence: TGTGCCAGCAGCGACAGGGGGCGAGGGGAGCTGTTTTTT.

By proportion, this clone is medium-sized (0.01 to 0.1%). V usage is TRBV9 and J usage is TRBJ1-1; D might be TRBD1 (6 bases). The CDR3 spans 12 residues. Per germline, CDR1 SGDLS and CDR2 YYNGEE. V lost 8 bases and J lost 1, with 9 bases in between. The CDR3 DNA reads as TGTGCCAGTGGGGGCCCGAACACTGAAGCTTTCTTT. Translating gives CASGGPNTEAFF.

The chain has TRBV9 and TRBJ2-3; TRBD2 aligns across 8 bases. The CDR3 is 17 residues long. V was clipped by 3 bases and J by 4 bases; unmatched bases: 13. The germline CDR1 and CDR2 sequences are SGDLS and YYNGEE. The chain's CDR3 is CASSGMEPGLGADTQYF. CDR3 sequence (DNA): TGTGCCAGCAGCGGGATGGAACCGGGACTAGGGGCAGATACGCAGTATTTT.

This clone was observed a single time. CDR3 region: CASSEGIILAETQYF. The CDR3 nucleotides read TGTGCCAGCAGTGAAGGGATCATCTTAGCAGAGACCCAGTACTTC. The chain joins TRBV6-1 to TRBJ2-5; no definite D call. Looked up from germline, CDR1 is MNHNS and CDR2 is SASEGT. V shed 1 base and J shed 4 bases, with 13 bases lying between them. The length of the CDR3 is 15 residues.

The rearrangement links TRBV28 to TRBJ2-1; D may match TRBD1 or TRBD2 (6 bases each). The germline V and J ends were trimmed by 7 bases and 0 bases, with 16 bases remaining between them. The CDR3 runs to 16 residues. The germline V gene has CDR1 MDHEN and CDR2 SYDVKM. The CDR3 loop reads CASTQGLRISYNEQFF. CDR3 bases: TGTGCCAGCACACAGGGACTCAGGATCTCCTACAATGAGCAGTTCTTC.

The V call is TRBV11-2, the J call TRBJ2-5; no clear D. The CDR3 is 15 amino acids. Germline V CDR1 and CDR2: SGHAT, FQNNGV. Trimming took off 1 base at V and 3 bases at J, with 12 bases between the two ends. The CDR3 nucleotides are TGTGCCAGCAGCTTAGTTCCGTGGGGTGAAGAGACCCAGTACTTC. Amino acid sequence: CASSLVPWGEETQYF.

The V call is TRBV27, the J call TRBJ1-6; maybe TRBD1 (6 bases). CDR3 length equals 13 residues. CDR1 is MNHEY, CDR2 SMNVEV, per germline (reference sequence). Trimming took 6 bases from V and 10 from J, leaving 13 bases between them. The CDR3 nucleotides are TGTGCCAGCAGCTGGACAGAAAGCTCACCCCTCCACTTT. It encodes CASSWTESSPLHF.

The rearrangement joins TRBV2 to TRBJ1-2, with D possibly matching TRBD1 (5 bases). With 6 bases removed from V and 2 bases from J, the gap between germline ends came to 13 bases. Germline assignment: CDR1 SNHLY and CDR2 FYNNEI. The CDR3 is made up of 14 amino acids. The CDR3 DNA is TGTGCCAGCAGCGAAATCACAGGAAACTATGGCTACACCTTC. Its translation: CASSEITGNYGYTF.

The chain recombines TRBV4-3 with TRBJ1-5, with D unclear. The V gene's germline CDR1 is LGHNA and CDR2 YSLEER. V was clipped by 0 bases and J by 11 bases, with 14 bases between them. The CDR3 spans 14 residues. The CDR3: CASSQEGIAQSQHF. CDR3 sequence (DNA): TGCGCCAGCAGCCAAGAGGGCATTGCCCAGTCCCAGCATTTT.

The rearrangement uses TRBV25-1 and TRBJ2-7, with 7 bases lining up with TRBD2. The trim removed 5 bases at V and 2 bases at J, leaving 9 bases unmatched. The CDR3 is made up of 15 amino acids. The V gene's germline CDR1 is MGHDK and CDR2 SYGVNS. CDR3 protein: CASSCPGAGAYEQYF. CDR3 bases: TGTGCCAGCAGTTGCCCCGGGGCGGGGGCCTACGAGCAGTACTTC.

V is TRBV27 and J is TRBJ1-1; D unresolved. Trimming took 6 bases from V and 1 from J, leaving 9 bases between them. The germline V gene has CDR1 MNHEY and CDR2 SMNVEV (reference sequence). The CDR3 extends over 13 amino acids. This chain's CDR3 is CASRALENTEAFF. The CDR3 coding sequence is TGTGCCAGCAGGGCCTTAGAGAACACTGAAGCTTTCTTT.